These 4 T cell receptor beta chains came from one sample sequenced in a study of blood T cell repertoires in COVID-19. TCRdb keeps only in-frame clones here, not all; method: immunoSEQ multiplex PCR. The profile shows around 150,000 clones, more than 80% of them singletons. The sequenced sample consisted of peripheral blood. The origin of the receptors is a human donor in a cohort sampled during active COVID-19.

V and J are TRBV5-5 and TRBJ2-7; possibly TRBD2 for D (6 bases). The V gene lost 2 bases and the J gene lost 4 bases, with 16 bases spanning the gap. This CDR3 region has 15 residues. The germline V gene encodes CDR1 SGHKS and CDR2 YYEKEE (reference sequence). CDR3 DNA sequence: TGTGCCAGCAGCTTTGGAGGGCTTGTGGATTACGAGCAGTACTTC. As protein: CASSFGGLVDYEQYF.

The chain is built from TRBV21-1 and TRBJ1-1. TRBV21-1 is flagged as a pseudogene. CDR3 length equals 11 residues. In nucleotides, the CDR3 is TGTGCCAGCAGCAAAGCGCTGGCGAGGTTCTTT. The encoded protein is CASSKALARFF.

The rearrangement joins TRBV4-3 to TRBJ2-5, with D tentatively TRBD1 (5 bases). V was shortened by 0 bases and J by 2 bases, with 10 bases between the two germline ends. CDR3 length: 15 residues. The germline CDR1 and CDR2 sequences are LGHNA and YSLEER. The CDR3: CASSQDMGRQETQYF. CDR3 sequence (DNA): TGCGCCAGCAGCCAAGACATGGGGCGGCAAGAGACCCAGTACTTC.

CDR3 sequence (DNA): TGTGCCATCAGTGAGGGAGACTTTAACAAGGACGAGCAGTACTTC. Translated: CAISEGDFNKDEQYF. The chain links TRBV10-3 to TRBJ2-7, with D hard to call. This CDR3 spans 15 amino acids. Trimming removed 2 bases from V and 5 bases from J, with 16 bases in between. Germline CDR1 and CDR2: ENHRY and SYGVKD.